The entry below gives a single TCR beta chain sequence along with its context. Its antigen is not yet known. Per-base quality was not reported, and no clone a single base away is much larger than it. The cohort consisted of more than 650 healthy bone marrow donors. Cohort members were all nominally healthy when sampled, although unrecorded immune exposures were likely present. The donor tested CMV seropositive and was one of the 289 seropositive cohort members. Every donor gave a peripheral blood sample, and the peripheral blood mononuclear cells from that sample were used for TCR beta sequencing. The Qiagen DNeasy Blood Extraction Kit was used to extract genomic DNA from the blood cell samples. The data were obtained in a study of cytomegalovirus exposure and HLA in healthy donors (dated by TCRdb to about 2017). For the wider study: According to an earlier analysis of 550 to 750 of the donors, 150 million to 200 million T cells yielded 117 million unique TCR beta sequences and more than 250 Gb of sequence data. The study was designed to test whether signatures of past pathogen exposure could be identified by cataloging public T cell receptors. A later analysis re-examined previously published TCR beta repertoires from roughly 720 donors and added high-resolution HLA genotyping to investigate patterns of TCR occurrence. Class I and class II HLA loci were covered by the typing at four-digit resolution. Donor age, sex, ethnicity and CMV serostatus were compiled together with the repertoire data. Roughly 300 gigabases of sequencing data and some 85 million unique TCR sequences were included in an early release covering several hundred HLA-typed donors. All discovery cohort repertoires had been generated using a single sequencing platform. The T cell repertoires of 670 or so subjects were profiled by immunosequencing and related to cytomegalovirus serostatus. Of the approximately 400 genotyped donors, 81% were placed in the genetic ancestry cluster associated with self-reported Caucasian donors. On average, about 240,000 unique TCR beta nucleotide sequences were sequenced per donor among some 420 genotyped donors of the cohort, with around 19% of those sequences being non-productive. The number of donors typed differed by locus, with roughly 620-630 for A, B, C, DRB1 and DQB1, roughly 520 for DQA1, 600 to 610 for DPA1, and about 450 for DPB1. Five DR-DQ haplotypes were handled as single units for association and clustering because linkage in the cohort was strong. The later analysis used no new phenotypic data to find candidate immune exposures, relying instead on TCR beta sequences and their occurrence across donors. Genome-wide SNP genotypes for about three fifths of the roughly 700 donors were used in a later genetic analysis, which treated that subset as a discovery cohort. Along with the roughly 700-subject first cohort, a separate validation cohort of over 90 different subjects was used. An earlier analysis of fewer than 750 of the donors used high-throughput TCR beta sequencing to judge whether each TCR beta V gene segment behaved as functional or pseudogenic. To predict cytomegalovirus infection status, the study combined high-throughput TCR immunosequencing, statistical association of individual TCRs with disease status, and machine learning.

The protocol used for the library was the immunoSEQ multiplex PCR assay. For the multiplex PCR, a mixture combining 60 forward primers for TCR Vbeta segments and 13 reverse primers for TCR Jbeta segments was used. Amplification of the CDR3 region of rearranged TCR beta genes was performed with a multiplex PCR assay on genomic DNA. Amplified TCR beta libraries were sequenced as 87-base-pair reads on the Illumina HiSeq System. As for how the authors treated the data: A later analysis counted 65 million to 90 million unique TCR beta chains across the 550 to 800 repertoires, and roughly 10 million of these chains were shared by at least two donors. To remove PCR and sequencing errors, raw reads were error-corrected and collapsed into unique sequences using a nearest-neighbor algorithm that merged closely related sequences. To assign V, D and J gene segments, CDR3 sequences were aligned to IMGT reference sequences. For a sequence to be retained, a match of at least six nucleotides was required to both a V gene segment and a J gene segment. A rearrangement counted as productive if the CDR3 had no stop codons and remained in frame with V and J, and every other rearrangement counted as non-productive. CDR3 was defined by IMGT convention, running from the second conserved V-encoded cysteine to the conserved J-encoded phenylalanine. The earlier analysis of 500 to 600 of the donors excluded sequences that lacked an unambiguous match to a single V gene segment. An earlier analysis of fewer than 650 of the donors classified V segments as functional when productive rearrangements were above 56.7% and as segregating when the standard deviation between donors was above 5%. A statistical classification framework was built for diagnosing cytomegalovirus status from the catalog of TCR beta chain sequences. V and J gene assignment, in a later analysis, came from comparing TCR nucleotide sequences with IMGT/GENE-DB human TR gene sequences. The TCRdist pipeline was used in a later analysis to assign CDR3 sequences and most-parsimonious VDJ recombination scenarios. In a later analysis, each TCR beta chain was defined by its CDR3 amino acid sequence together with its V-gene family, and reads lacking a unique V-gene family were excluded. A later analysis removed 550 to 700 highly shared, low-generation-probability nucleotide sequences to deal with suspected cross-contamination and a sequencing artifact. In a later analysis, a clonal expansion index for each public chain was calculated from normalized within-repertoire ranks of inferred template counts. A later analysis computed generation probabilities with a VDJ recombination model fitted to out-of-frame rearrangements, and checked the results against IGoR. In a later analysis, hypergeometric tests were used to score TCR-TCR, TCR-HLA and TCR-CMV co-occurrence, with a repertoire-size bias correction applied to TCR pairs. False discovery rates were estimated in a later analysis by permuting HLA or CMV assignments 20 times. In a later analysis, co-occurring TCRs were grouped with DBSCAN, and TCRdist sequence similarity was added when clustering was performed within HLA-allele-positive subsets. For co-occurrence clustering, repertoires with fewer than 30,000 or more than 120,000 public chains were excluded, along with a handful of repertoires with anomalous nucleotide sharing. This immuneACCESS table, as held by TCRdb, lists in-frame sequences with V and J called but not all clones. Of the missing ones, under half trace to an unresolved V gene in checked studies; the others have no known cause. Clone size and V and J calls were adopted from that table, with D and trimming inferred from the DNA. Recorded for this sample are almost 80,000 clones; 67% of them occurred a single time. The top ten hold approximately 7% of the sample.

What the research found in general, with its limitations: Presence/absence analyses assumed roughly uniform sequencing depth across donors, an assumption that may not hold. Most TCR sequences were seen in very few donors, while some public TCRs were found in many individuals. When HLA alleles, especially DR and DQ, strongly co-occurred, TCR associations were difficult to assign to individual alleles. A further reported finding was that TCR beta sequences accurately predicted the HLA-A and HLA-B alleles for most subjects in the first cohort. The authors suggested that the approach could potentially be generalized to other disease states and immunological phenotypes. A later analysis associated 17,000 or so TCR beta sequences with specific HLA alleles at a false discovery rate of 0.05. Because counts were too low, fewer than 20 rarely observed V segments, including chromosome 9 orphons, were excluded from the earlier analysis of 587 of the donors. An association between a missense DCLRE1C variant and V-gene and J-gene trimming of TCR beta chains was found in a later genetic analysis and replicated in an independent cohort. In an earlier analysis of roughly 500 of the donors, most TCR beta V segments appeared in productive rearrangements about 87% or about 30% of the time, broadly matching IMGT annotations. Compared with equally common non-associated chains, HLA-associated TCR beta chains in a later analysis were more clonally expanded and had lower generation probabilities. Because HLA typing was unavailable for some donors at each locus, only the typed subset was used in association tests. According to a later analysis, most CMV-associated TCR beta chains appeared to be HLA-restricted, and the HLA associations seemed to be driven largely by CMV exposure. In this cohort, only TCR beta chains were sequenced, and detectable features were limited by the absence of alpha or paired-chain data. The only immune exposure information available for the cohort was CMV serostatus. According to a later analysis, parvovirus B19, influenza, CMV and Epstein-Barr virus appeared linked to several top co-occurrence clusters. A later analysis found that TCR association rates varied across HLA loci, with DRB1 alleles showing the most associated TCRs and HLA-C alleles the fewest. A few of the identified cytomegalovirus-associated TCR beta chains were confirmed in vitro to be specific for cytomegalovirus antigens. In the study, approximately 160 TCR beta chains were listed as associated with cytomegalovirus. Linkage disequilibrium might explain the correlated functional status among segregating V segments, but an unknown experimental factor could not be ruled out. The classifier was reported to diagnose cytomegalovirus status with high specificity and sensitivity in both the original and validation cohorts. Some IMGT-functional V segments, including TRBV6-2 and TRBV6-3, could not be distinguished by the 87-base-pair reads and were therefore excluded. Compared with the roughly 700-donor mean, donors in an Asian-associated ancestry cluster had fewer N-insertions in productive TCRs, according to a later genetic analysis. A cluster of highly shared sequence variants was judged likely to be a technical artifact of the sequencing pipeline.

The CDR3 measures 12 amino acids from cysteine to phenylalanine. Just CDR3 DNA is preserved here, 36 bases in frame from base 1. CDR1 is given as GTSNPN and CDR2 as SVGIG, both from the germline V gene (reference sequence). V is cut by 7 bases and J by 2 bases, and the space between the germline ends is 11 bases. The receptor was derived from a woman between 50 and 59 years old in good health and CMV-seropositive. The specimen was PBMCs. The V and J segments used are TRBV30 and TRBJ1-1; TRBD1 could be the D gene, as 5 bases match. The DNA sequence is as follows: TGTGCCTTCCGGGACTTAAACACTGAAGCTTTCTTT. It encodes CAFRDLNTEAFF.